Shown below are 8 T cell receptor beta chains from a single sample sequenced in a study of Tregs in tolerant kidney transplant recipients. This table comes from immunoSEQ multiplex PCR, and its TCRdb copy is limited to in-frame clones, with some not included. This repertoire shows around 52,000 clones, over 70% found once; its top ten account for around 5.5%. The sequenced sample consisted of CD4+ T cells from blood. These receptors originate from a human donor in good health.

The chain employs TRBV4-3 and TRBJ2-7, with D uncertain. Germline assignment: CDR1 LGHNA and CDR2 YSLEER. The CDR3 sequence is 17 residues long. Trimming stripped 0 bases from V and 0 bases from J, with 15 bases between. CDR3 amino acids: CASSQESRFSGSYEQYF. The CDR3 DNA follows: TGCGCCAGCAGCCAAGAATCGAGGTTTTCAGGCTCCTACGAGCAGTACTTC.

The genes are TRBV7-8 and TRBJ2-3; D is perhaps TRBD2 (6 bases). Per the germline V gene, CDR1 is SGHVS and CDR2 is FQNEAQ. The CDR3 extends over 14 amino acids. Trimming removed 3 bases from V and 6 bases from J, with 13 bases in between. The CDR3 reads CASSLGRRDDTQYF. The CDR3 region has the DNA TGTGCCAGCAGCTTGGGACGGCGGGACGATACGCAGTATTTT.

The table lists this clone with a count of one. The chain has TRBV6-1 and TRBJ1-2; TRBD1 aligns across 8 bases. This CDR3 region has 16 residues. The J segment lost 7 bases and the V segment lost 2 bases, leaving 12 bases of the junction unmatched. Per germline, CDR1 MNHNS and CDR2 SASEGT. CDR3 residues: CASSETQGAIWGGYTF. CDR3 coding DNA: TGTGCCAGCAGTGAAACGCAGGGGGCCATCTGGGGTGGCTACACCTTC.

The chain employs TRBV7-9 and TRBJ2-5; 9 nucleotides line up with TRBD1. The CDR3 totals 15 residues. The junction had 5 bases not matched to a gene; V was cut back by 1 base and J by 5 bases. Germline V CDR1 and CDR2: SEHNR, FQNEAQ (reference sequence). The CDR3 reads CASSLGTGGTETQYF. CDR3 DNA sequence: TGTGCCAGCAGCTTAGGCACAGGGGGCACGGAGACCCAGTACTTC. Full variable domain (rest looked up from reference TRBV7-9 and TRBJ2-5): DTGVSQNPRHKITKRGQNVTFRCDPISEHNRLYWYRQTLGQGPEFLTYFQNEAQLEKSRLLSDRFSAERPKGSFSTLEIQRTEQGDSAMYLCASSLGTGGTETQYFGPGTRLLVL.

The V gene is TRBV30, the J gene TRBJ1-1; no definite D call. Trimming removed 2 bases from V and 11 bases from J, with 18 bases in between. The CDR3 spans 13 residues. Germline V lookup: CDR1 GTSNPN, CDR2 SVGIG (reference sequence). The CDR3 here is CAWSRPVGWWAFF. CDR3 in DNA: TGTGCCTGGAGTCGGCCAGTGGGGTGGTGGGCTTTCTTT.

This chain uses TRBV28 with TRBJ1-1, with unresolved D. Germline CDR1 MDHEN, CDR2 SYDVKM. This CDR3 contains 14 residues. The germline V and J ends were trimmed by 3 bases and 1 base, with 9 bases remaining between them. The CDR3 coding sequence is TGTGCCAGCAGTTTTACCTCTAGGAACACTGAAGCTTTCTTT. This encodes CASSFTSRNTEAFF.

The rearrangement uses TRBV2 and TRBJ1-1; D is ambiguous. This CDR3 is built from 12 residues. V was trimmed by 10 bases and J by 0 bases, leaving 9 bases between them. Germline loops: CDR1 SNHLY, CDR2 FYNNEI. The CDR3: CAIQTVNTEAFF. In nucleotides, the CDR3 is TGTGCCATCCAGACTGTGAACACTGAAGCTTTCTTT.

V is TRBV5-1 and J is TRBJ1-2; no definite D call. CDR1 and CDR2 (germline): SGHRS, YFSETQ. V was cut by 3 bases and J by 1 base, with 25 bases left in between. The length of the CDR3 is 19 residues. CDR3 protein: CASSSRLVGRDRYNYGYTF. CDR3 nucleotide sequence: TGCGCCAGCAGCTCCCGGTTAGTGGGCAGAGACCGCTATAACTATGGCTACACCTTC.